These 20 T cell receptor beta chains were sequenced from one sample in a study of T cell responses to AZD1222 COVID-19 vaccine. Method: immunoSEQ multiplex PCR; TCRdb's copy keeps in-frame clones and lacks some. The sample includes tens of thousands of clones, nearly 90% of them seen just once. The starting material was peripheral blood, obtained 28 days after the second AZD1222 dose. Receptors originate from an adult who received the AZD1222 COVID-19 vaccine.

V usage is TRBV3-1 (or the pseudogene TRBV3-2) and J usage is TRBJ2-7; 9 positions match TRBD1. The CDR3 totals 15 residues. V was clipped by 1 base and J by 5 bases; unmatched bases: 6. Germline-derived CDR1 and CDR2 are LGHDT and YNNKEL (reference sequence). CDR3 amino acids: CASSQVGQGNHEQYF. In nucleotides, the CDR3 is TGTGCCAGCAGCCAAGTGGGACAGGGAAACCACGAGCAGTACTTC.

This rearrangement joins TRBV28 to TRBJ2-5; a weak D match, TRBD2 (6 bases). This CDR3 has 13 residues. Germline-derived CDR1 and CDR2 are MDHEN and SYDVKM. Trimming cost V 6 bases and J 3 bases, with 11 bases left between them. CDR3 DNA: TGTGCCAGCAGGTTGACTAGGAAAGAGACCCAGTACTTC. It codes for CASRLTRKETQYF.

The rearrangement joins TRBV18 to TRBJ1-2; D remains unclear. The germline CDR1 and CDR2 sequences are KGHSH and LQKENI. This CDR3 comprises 15 residues. Trimming removed 5 bases at V and 0 bases at J, with 13 bases between. The DNA of the CDR3 is TGTGCCAGCTCATCCCGGGCCGACCCTAACTATGGCTACACCTTC. This encodes CASSSRADPNYGYTF.

The chain carries TRBV7-2 and TRBJ2-3; no clear D. In germline, CDR1 is SGHTA, CDR2 FQGNSA. CDR3 length: 14 amino acids. Trimming cost V 4 bases and J 2 bases, with 10 bases left between them. CDR3 amino acids: CASSSSSSTDTQYF. In nucleotides, the CDR3 is TGTGCCAGCAGCTCTTCGTCGTCCACAGATACGCAGTATTTT.

J is TRBJ2-4 and V is TRBV5-1; 7 nucleotides agree with TRBD1. This CDR3 region has 14 residues. Germline V lookup: CDR1 SGHRS, CDR2 YFSETQ. J was trimmed by 7 bases and V by 3 bases; bases with no gene match: 7. For the CDR3, the DNA is TGCGCCAGCAGCTCACATACACAGGGGAACATTCAGTACTTC. It specifies CASSSHTQGNIQYF.

The chain is built from TRBV4-3 and TRBJ1-3; TRBD1 matches at 8 bases. Trimming took 0 bases from V and 3 from J; bases not matched to a gene: 4. Germline assignment: CDR1 LGHNA and CDR2 YSLEER. This CDR3 has 16 amino acids. The CDR3 sequence is CASSQDVGTGGNTIYF. As DNA, the CDR3 is TGCGCCAGCAGCCAAGATGTGGGGACAGGTGGAAACACCATATATTTT.

Concerning this clone: Additional DNA sequences in this sample encode the identical CDR3. This rearrangement joins TRBV3-1 (or the pseudogene TRBV3-2) to TRBJ2-3, with unresolved D. V was clipped by 5 bases and J by 2 bases, with 5 bases between them. The CDR3 runs 12 residues. CDR1 and CDR2 (germline): LGHDT, YNNKEL (reference sequence). The CDR3 region is CASSDPTDTQYF. The CDR3 nucleotides read TGTGCCAGCAGCGATCCCACAGATACGCAGTATTTT.

This CDR3 reads CASSLGGGNNEQFF. CDR3 bases: TGTGCCAGCAGCTTAGGCGGGGGAAACAATGAGCAGTTCTTC. V usage is TRBV7-9 and J usage is TRBJ2-1; TRBD2 agrees at 7 bases. The CDR3 extends over 14 amino acids. Germline V lookup: CDR1 SEHNR, CDR2 FQNEAQ (reference sequence). Trimming took 1 base from V and 5 from J; bases not matched to a gene: 2.

This chain links TRBV20-1 with TRBJ1-1; no reliable D call. The CDR3 is 11 amino acids. Deletions cut 3 bases from V and 3 bases from J, with 5 bases between. Germline V lookup: CDR1 DFQATT, CDR2 SNEGSKA (reference sequence). This CDR3 reads CSASRHTEAFF. The DNA for the CDR3 is TGCAGTGCTAGTCGCCACACTGAAGCTTTCTTT.

DNA for the CDR3: TGTGCCACCCACCCAGGGACTTTGAACTACGAGCAGTACTTC. Its protein product is CATHPGTLNYEQYF. V is TRBV5-4 and J is TRBJ2-7; weak D call: TRBD2 (6 bases). V shed 9 bases and J shed 3 bases, with 19 bases lying between them. CDR1 and CDR2 (germline): SGHNT, YYREEE (reference sequence). This CDR3 is 14 amino acids long.

The J gene is TRBJ1-5, the V gene TRBV19; D is unresolved. Germline CDR1 and CDR2: LNHDA and SQIVND (reference sequence). V was pared by 8 bases and J by 3 bases, with 11 bases between. The CDR3 sequence is 13 residues long. The CDR3 spells CASSDTANQPQHF. CDR3 nucleotides: TGTGCCAGTTCAGACACCGCCAATCAGCCCCAGCATTTT.

This chain joins TRBV7-2 and TRBJ2-3; 9 nucleotides align to TRBD2. The trim removed 3 bases at V and 3 bases at J, leaving 7 bases unmatched. Germline CDR1 SGHTA, CDR2 FQGNSA. The CDR3 totals 16 residues. In DNA form, the CDR3 reads TGTGCCAGCAGCTTGACTAGCGGAGCTGGGACAGATACGCAGTATTTT. Its translation is CASSLTSGAGTDTQYF.

This sequence joins TRBV4-2 and TRBJ1-2; maybe TRBD1 (5 bases). The CDR3 length is 13 residues. V lost 0 bases, J lost 8 bases, and 10 bases lay in between. In germline, CDR1 is LGHNA, CDR2 YNFKEQ. The CDR3 sequence is CASSQESGPGYTF. The CDR3 DNA reads TGTGCCAGCAGCCAAGAGTCAGGGCCCGGCTACACCTTC.

This clone was counted only a few times. The J gene is TRBJ2-5, the V gene TRBV4-2; TRBD1 or TRBD2 may be the D gene (6 bases each). CDR1 is LGHNA and CDR2 is YNFKEQ in the germline V gene. Trimming removed 0 bases from V and 6 bases from J, with 20 bases in between. This CDR3 has 17 amino acids. In DNA form, the CDR3 reads TGTGCCAGCAGCCAAGAACTTGGTACGGGGGCCTCAAAGACCCAGTACTTC. Its protein product is CASSQELGTGASKTQYF.

The gene calls are TRBV5-1 and TRBJ1-3; D is unclear. Trimming shortened V by 5 bases and J by 0 bases, and 9 bases separated the two germline ends. The V gene's germline CDR1 is SGHRS and CDR2 YFSETQ. The CDR3 is made up of 14 amino acids. The CDR3 sequence is CASRDQSSGNTIYF. The CDR3 nucleotides read TGCGCCAGCAGGGACCAGAGCTCTGGAAACACCATATATTTT.

The CDR3 DNA reads as TGTGCCAGCAGCTTGTGGACAGCTGCGGAAGGCTACACCTTC. This encodes CASSLWTAAEGYTF. The genes are TRBV5-5 and TRBJ1-2; D might be TRBD1 (6 bases). Germline loops: CDR1 SGHKS, CDR2 YYEKEE (reference sequence). Deletions cut 1 base from V and 8 bases from J, with 15 bases between. The CDR3 sequence is 14 residues long.

The chain is built from TRBV12-5 and TRBJ2-7; the D is unclear. V lost 0 bases and J 7 bases, leaving 7 bases between the germline ends. The CDR3 length is 12 residues. The germline CDR1 and CDR2 sequences are LGHNT and FRNRAP. The DNA for the CDR3 is TGTGCTAGTGGTTTGGTACCGTGGGAGCAGTACTTC. It is translated as CASGLVPWEQYF.

Here the CDR3 DNA reads TGTGCCAGTAGTATCTCGAATGAGGGATATGGCTACACCTTC. Residues: CASSISNEGYGYTF. The V gene is TRBV19, the J gene TRBJ1-2, with D unclear. The CDR3 runs to 14 residues. Germline CDR1 and CDR2: LNHDA and SQIVND (reference sequence). V lost 3 bases to trimming and J lost 5 bases, with 13 bases between them.

The chain combines TRBV5-4 with TRBJ2-7, with a weak D call TRBD2 (6 bases). The CDR3 consists of 15 residues. V lost 1 base, J lost 0 bases, and 11 bases lay in between. Germline V CDR1 and CDR2: SGHNT, YYREEE (reference sequence). CDR3 nucleotide sequence: TGTGCCAGCAGCTTGTCCAGCGGGCCCTCCTACGAGCAGTACTTC. It codes for CASSLSSGPSYEQYF.

This clone has a handful of counts. The gene calls are TRBV19 and TRBJ1-4, with 8 bases lining up with TRBD1. Germline V gene lookup returns CDR1 LNHDA and CDR2 SQIVND (reference sequence). The CDR3 is 14 amino acids. With 6 bases clipped from V and 3 bases from J, the junction kept 3 bases outside the gene matches. In DNA, the CDR3 is TGTGCCAGTAGACGGACAGGGTCTAATGAAAAACTGTTTTTT. This encodes CASRRTGSNEKLFF.